This T cell receptor beta chain was recovered during a study of T cells in Graves' hyperthyroidism and ophthalmopathy. Study-wide points: Blood also showed most of the thyroid clonotypes that were expanded above 0.001.

From germline, CDR1 is SNHLY and CDR2 FYNNEI. CDR3 size: 15 residues. Trimming cost V 6 bases and J 3 bases, with 15 bases left between them. This clonotype was counted many times. Its antigen is unidentified. Patients counted as stable if ophthalmopathy did not develop within 18 months. In making diagnoses, clinical symptoms, serum thyroxine and TRAb, thyroid ultrasound and orbital computed tomography were all used. It was RNA transcripts that yielded the amplified TCR beta CDR3 regions. HTBI primers were used for first-round RT-PCR of the TCR CDR3. TCRdb fed the multiplex PCR reads into MiXCR, producing one record per CDR3 protein. The sample contains 300,000 to 500,000 distinct CDR3 sequences, about 15% of which appear only once.

The sequence derives from a woman in her 30s with Graves' hyperthyroidism. The chain joins TRBV2 to TRBJ2-1; tentatively, D is TRBD1 (8 bases). Material for sequencing was blood. Here the CDR3 DNA reads TGTGCCAGCAGAACGACAGGGGACTACTACAATGAGCAGTTCTTC. Translating it yields CASRTTGDYYNEQFF.